These T cell receptor beta chains were read from a single sample in a study of T cells after yellow fever vaccination. TCRdb called the 5' RACE reads again in MiXCR, with one record for every CDR3 protein. The sample contains about 320,000 distinct CDR3 sequences, 3.5% to 4.5% of which appear only once. The sequencing used PBMCs, collected 15 days after the yellow fever booster vaccination. These receptors were taken from a man between 18 and 35 years old who received the YFV17D yellow fever vaccine. CDR3s include the opening cysteine and the closing phenylalanine or tryptophan. The order of the fields is D gene, V gene, clone size, CDR3 length, J gene, CDR3 DNA, CDR3 protein. The D gene is left open where the match is weak. Only part of the rows carry a size: once, few, many, or a class if the clone is expanded.

TRBD2	TRBV20-1	-	17	TRBJ2-5	TGCAGTGCTGCTCTGGCCCCCCCTGTAGCGGGGGAAGAGACCCAGTACTTC	CSAALAPPVAGEETQYF
-	TRBV29-1	-	12	TRBJ2-1	TGCAGCGTCAGGAGCTCCTACAATGAGCAGTTCTTC	CSVRSSYNEQFF
-	TRBV20-1	many	13	TRBJ2-2	TGCAGTGCTAGGAGGACGAACACCGGGGAGCTGTTTTTT	CSARRTNTGELFF
-	TRBV7-2	many	17	TRBJ1-2	TGTGCCAGCAGCTACCCCTGGGGGGGGGAATCGGGCTATGGCTACACCTTC	CASSYPWGGESGYGYTF
TRBD1	TRBV6-2/TRBV6-3	-	13	TRBJ2-7	TGTGCCACCGCGGGACAGGTCCCCTCGGAGCAGTACTTC	CATAGQVPSEQYF
-	TRBV19	-	13	TRBJ2-5	TGTGCCAGTACCCCAGGACAGCAAGAGACCCAGTACTTC	CASTPGQQETQYF
TRBD2	TRBV4-1	few	17	TRBJ2-7	TGCGCCAGCAGCCAAGAAGGGAAAACTAGCGGGAAAACCGAGCAGTACTTC	CASSQEGKTSGKTEQYF
-	TRBV28	many	14	TRBJ2-3	TGTGCCAGCGGCTTGGTAACGGGCACAGATACGCAGTATTTT	CASGLVTGTDTQYF
-	TRBV3-1	few	12	TRBJ2-2	TGTGCCAGCAGGAATCAAGGCGGGGAGCTGTTTTTT	CASRNQGGELFF
TRBD2	TRBV7-8	many	13	TRBJ2-5	TGTGCCAGCTCGACTAGCCTAAGGGAGACCCAGTACTTC	CASSTSLRETQYF
-	TRBV21-1	many	21	TRBJ2-3	TGTGCCAGCAGCAAAGCGCTAGGACTAGCGGGGGGCCGATCGAGCACAGATACGCAGTATTTT	CASSKALGLAGGRSSTDTQYF
-	TRBV20-1	many	12	TRBJ2-5	TGCAGTGCCGTGGGGGACCAAGAGACCCAGTACTTC	CSAVGDQETQYF
-	TRBV7-9	many	14	TRBJ1-4	TGTGCCACCCAGAGGGGGACCCATAATGAAAAACTGTTTTTT	CATQRGTHNEKLFF
TRBD1	TRBV4-3	many	13	TRBJ1-5	TGCGCCAGCAGCCGAACAGGGGGTCAGCCCCAGCATTTT	CASSRTGGQPQHF
-	TRBV15	-	16	TRBJ2-6	TGTGCCACCAGGACTACCAGGCAAACTGGGGCCAACGTCCTGACTTTC	CATRTTRQTGANVLTF
TRBD2	TRBV7-2	many	16	TRBJ2-5	TGTGCCAGCAGCTTAGCTGGCGGGGGGGCCCGAGAGACCCAGTACTTC	CASSLAGGGARETQYF
TRBD1	TRBV5-1	few	13	TRBJ1-5	TGCGCCAGCAGGACAGGGGAAAATCAGCCCCAGCATTTT	CASRTGENQPQHF
-	TRBV6-5	-	16	TRBJ2-1	TGTGCCAGCAGTTACTCGATGTGGAGCTCCTACAATGAGCAGTTCTTC	CASSYSMWSSYNEQFF
-	TRBV6-5	many	15	TRBJ2-3	TGTGCCAGCAGCGACCCGCCAGCTAGCACAGATACGCAGTATTTT	CASSDPPASTDTQYF
TRBD1	TRBV12-3/TRBV12-4	many	15	TRBJ2-3	TGTGCCAGCAGTTTGGCCGGGACAGGGGGAGATACGCAGTATTTT	CASSLAGTGGDTQYF
-	TRBV20-1	many	16	TRBJ2-7	TGCAGTGCTAGAGATCTACCTCCGCGAAGCTCCTACGAGCAGTACTTC	CSARDLPPRSSYEQYF
TRBD1	TRBV7-9	many	15	TRBJ1-5	TGTGCCAGCAGCTTGGGAGGGACAGGGGCACAGCCCCAGCATTTT	CASSLGGTGAQPQHF
-	TRBV20-1	few	12	TRBJ1-5	TGCAGTGTTCAATCAGGGGATCAGCCCCAGCATTTT	CSVQSGDQPQHF
-	TRBV2	-	14	TRBJ2-7	TGTGCCAGCACGGGACGGCATCTCACCTACGAGCAGTACTTC	CASTGRHLTYEQYF
-	TRBV7-9	few	14	TRBJ2-5	TGTGCCAGCAGCTTAGTGGCAGTCCAAGAGACCCAGTACTTC	CASSLVAVQETQYF
TRBD1	TRBV18	-	16	TRBJ1-2	TGTGCCAGCGCAGAGGGACAGGGGACCTTTAACTATGGCTACACCTTC	CASAEGQGTFNYGYTF
-	TRBV6-2/TRBV6-3	many	16	TRBJ2-3	TGTGCCAGCAGTTCCGTAGTAGATGCCCGTGGAGATACGCAGTATTTT	CASSSVVDARGDTQYF
-	TRBV12-3/TRBV12-4	few	14	TRBJ2-2	TGTGCCAGCAGGCAAGCGGGGAACACCGGGGAGCTGTTTTTT	CASRQAGNTGELFF
-	TRBV12-3/TRBV12-4	few	15	TRBJ2-2	TGTGCCAGCAGGGGGTACGGACATTTCACCGGGGAGCTGTTTTTT	CASRGYGHFTGELFF
-	TRBV7-2	many	14	TRBJ2-5	TGTGCCAGCAGTCAAGCCGGGAGCCAAGAGACCCAGTACTTC	CASSQAGSQETQYF
-	TRBV21-1	many	13	TRBJ1-2	TGTGCCAGCAGCAAGACCCGGGACAGGGGAGGAACCTTC	CASSKTRDRGGTF
-	TRBV12-3/TRBV12-4	-	15	TRBJ1-5	TGTGCCAGCAGCCTTGGACCGGGGGGGCAGCAGCCCCAGCATTTT	CASSLGPGGQQPQHF
-	TRBV7-9	few	14	TRBJ2-1	TGTGCCAGCAGCCTTTCAGGGGGGGTGGATGAGCAGTTCTTC	CASSLSGGVDEQFF
-	TRBV6-5	many	12	TRBJ1-3	TGTGCCAGCAGGAGCAGGGGAAACACCATATATTTT	CASRSRGNTIYF
TRBD1	TRBV6-2/TRBV6-3	many	14	TRBJ1-5	TGTGCCAGCACCTGGGCAGGGGGCGATCAGCCCCAGCATTTT	CASTWAGGDQPQHF
-	TRBV29-1	few	11	TRBJ2-1	TGCAGCGTCGCTCCGGGCGGTGAGCAGTTCTTC	CSVAPGGEQFF
-	TRBV28	-	13	TRBJ1-2	TGTGCCAGCAGCGTGACCGGGTTATATGGCTACACCTTC	CASSVTGLYGYTF
-	TRBV7-9	many	16	TRBJ2-5	TGTGCCAGCAGCTTAGGGGCCAGTGGGGTCCAAGAGACCCAGTACTTC	CASSLGASGVQETQYF
TRBD2	TRBV7-3	-	15	TRBJ2-3	TGTGCCAGCAGCTCAGTCGGGGGGAACACAGATACGCAGTATTTT	CASSSVGGNTDTQYF
TRBD2	TRBV20-1	few	17	TRBJ2-1	TGCAGTGCTAGGGTCTGGCGGGGGGCACCCACCTACAATGAGCAGTTCTTC	CSARVWRGAPTYNEQFF
TRBD2	TRBV7-2	many	14	TRBJ2-7	TGTGCCAGCAGCTCCCAGCGGGGCCATTACGAGCAGTACTTC	CASSSQRGHYEQYF
-	TRBV7-6	-	16	TRBJ2-3	TGTGCCAGCAGCTTAGGGGCCCCGGGGGCCGCAGATACGCAGTATTTT	CASSLGAPGAADTQYF
-	TRBV10-3	many	19	TRBJ1-5	TGTGCCATCACCGGGACGGAGAAAGGTAGTAGGGATAGCAATCAGCCCCAGCATTTT	CAITGTEKGSRDSNQPQHF
-	TRBV12-3/TRBV12-4	few	14	TRBJ2-5	TGTGCCAGCAGTTTAAGAGCGTCTTTGGAGACCCAGTACTTC	CASSLRASLETQYF
-	TRBV6-5	-	15	TRBJ2-1	TGTGCCAGCAGTTACAGGGTCCCCTCCTACAATGAGCAGTTCTTC	CASSYRVPSYNEQFF